This T cell receptor (beta chain) is from a study of cytomegalovirus exposure and HLA in healthy donors. In the study overall: The 120 or so validation repertoires used a platform that matched the one used for the 600 to 700 first-cohort repertoires, as a later analysis reported. Study-level points and caveats: Three chains linked to CMV were shown in vitro to be specific for CMV antigens. Investigators reported over 150 TCR beta chains as tied to cytomegalovirus. It was reported that the classifier diagnosed cytomegalovirus status with high specificity and sensitivity in both the original and validation cohorts.

This clone appeared a single time. Antigen specificity is unknown. Germline V gene sequence: CDR1 SGDLS, CDR2 YYNGEE. Trimming removed 0 bases at V and 4 bases at J, with 12 bases between. This CDR3 spans 15 amino acids. Measured with immunoSEQ multiplex PCR; TCRdb has only the in-frame clones, and not every one. The sample records about 82,000 clones, 90% to 95% being singletons. The source is a man in his late teens or twenties in good health and CMV-seronegative. The specimen was PBMCs. The chain has TRBV9 and TRBJ2-3; tentatively, D is TRBD1 (6 bases). The CDR3 here is CASSVGHRDADTQYF. As DNA, the CDR3 is TGTGCCAGCAGCGTAGGTCACAGGGACGCAGATACGCAGTATTTT.